The 11 T cell receptor beta chains in this list originate from one sample, sequenced in a study of shared clonotypes between healthy human individuals. Data came from immunoSEQ multiplex PCR; TCRdb stores just in-frame clones and leaves some out. There are a few hundred thousand clones in the sample; around 79% occur only once, and over 9.5% lies in the top ten. What was sequenced was PBMCs. The receptors originated from a woman in her thirties or forties in good health. Some clones in this sample may be carry-over from other donors' samples.

The rearrangement uses TRBV7-3 and TRBJ2-3, with 8 nucleotides matching TRBD2. After removal of 5 bases from V and 1 base from J, the junction contained 2 bases not matched to a gene. The germline V gene has CDR1 SGHTA and CDR2 FQGTGA. The CDR3 totals 14 residues. DNA for the CDR3: TGTGCCAGCAGCCGGACTAGCCGCACAGATACGCAGTATTTT. Translation gives CASSRTSRTDTQYF.

This chain uses TRBV5-1 with TRBJ2-5; 10 bases map to TRBD2. J gave up 8 bases and V 3 bases, and 16 bases lay outside the gene matches. CDR3 length: 17 amino acids. CDR1 and CDR2 from the germline V gene are SGHRS and YFSETQ. The CDR3 DNA reads as TGCGCCAGCAGCTCCAGTAGCGGGAGGCCCGTTTCTAGAACCCAGTACTTC. It encodes CASSSSSGRPVSRTQYF.

The chain is built from TRBV2 and TRBJ2-3, with unresolved D. CDR1 is SNHLY and CDR2 is FYNNEI in the germline V gene. There are 9 residues in the CDR3. V was shortened by 7 bases and J by 4 bases, with 0 bases between the two germline ends. CDR3 nucleotides: TGTGCCAGCACAGATACGCAGTATTTT. Its protein product is CASTDTQYF.

The J gene is TRBJ2-7, the V gene TRBV6-1, with 7 nucleotides matching TRBD2. Losses at the gene ends were 4 bases for V and 0 bases for J; bases not matched to a gene: 9. The V gene's germline CDR1 is MNHNS and CDR2 SASEGT. This CDR3 has 16 residues. CDR3 in amino acids: CASSVLLADSSYEQYF. The CDR3 DNA follows: TGTGCCAGCAGTGTACTTCTAGCGGACTCCTCCTACGAGCAGTACTTC.

The chain combines TRBV6-1 with TRBJ2-3; 12 bases are a match to TRBD2. J gave up 8 bases and V 8 bases, and 5 bases lay outside the gene matches. Germline-derived CDR1 and CDR2 are MNHNS and SASEGT. This CDR3 region has 13 residues. CDR3 nucleotide sequence: TGTGCCAGCCGGACTAGCGGGACGGGTACGCAGTATTTT. Its translation: CASRTSGTGTQYF.

J is TRBJ1-4 and V is TRBV4-3; D uncertain. The CDR3 runs to 17 residues. Trimming took 0 bases from V and 8 from J, leaving 19 bases between them. Germline CDR1 is LGHNA and CDR2 is YSLEER. The CDR3, as DNA: TGCGCCAGCAGCCAAGATTTGGGCAATCCGGCGGGGGAAAAACTGTTTTTT. As protein: CASSQDLGNPAGEKLFF.

Points on this clone: It differs at one base from a far larger clone, so likely a read error. The chain combines TRBV29-1 with TRBJ2-3; D not certain. The CDR3 runs to 15 residues. Germline CDR1 SQVTM, CDR2 ANQGSEA. V was trimmed by 4 bases and J by 2 bases, leaving 16 bases between them. CDR3 nucleotides: TGCAGCGTTGTCTTGCCGGTAACTATCACAGATACGCAGTATTTT. The encoded protein is CSVVLPVTITDTQYF.

The gene calls are TRBV18 and TRBJ1-1, with D possibly matching TRBD1 (6 bases). Germline V lookup: CDR1 KGHSH, CDR2 LQKENI. V dropped 3 bases and J dropped 1 base, with 9 bases sitting between them. The CDR3 loop spans 14 amino acids. The CDR3 sequence: CASSPAGQNTEAFF. The DNA for the CDR3 is TGTGCCAGCTCACCGGCGGGACAGAACACTGAAGCTTTCTTT.

This chain links TRBV19 with TRBJ2-2; 9 nucleotides line up with TRBD2. This CDR3 has 15 residues. CDR1 and CDR2 (germline): LNHDA, SQIVND (reference sequence). Germline trimming cut 7 bases from V and 0 bases from J; bases unmatched to any gene: 3. The CDR3 DNA follows: TGTGCCAGTATACGCGGGAGGGCGAACACCGGGGAGCTGTTTTTT. Translating gives CASIRGRANTGELFF.

This chain links TRBV11-2 with TRBJ2-7, with 11 bases identical to TRBD2. The CDR3 contains 15 residues. J gave up 5 bases and V 4 bases, and 7 bases lay outside the gene matches. Germline values: CDR1 SGHAT, CDR2 FQNNGV. The CDR3 loop reads CASSSSTSGTDEQYF. In DNA form, the CDR3 reads TGTGCCAGCAGCTCATCGACTAGCGGGACTGACGAGCAGTACTTC.

The V call is TRBV2, the J call TRBJ2-1, with 8 bases lining up with TRBD2. Germline loops: CDR1 SNHLY, CDR2 FYNNEI. V lost 10 bases and J lost 3; bases outside the gene matches: 5. This CDR3 region has 13 residues. The CDR3 protein is CATREGRYNEQFF. The DNA for the CDR3 is TGTGCCACCCGGGAGGGCCGCTACAATGAGCAGTTCTTC.